This T cell receptor beta chain was identified in a study of T-cell reconstitution after alpha-beta-depleted transplantation in children. Whole-study results and caveats: Fresh T-cell production supplied most of the T-cell counts and diversity seen one year after transplant. Several patients had high TCRbeta diversity at day 60; it came from surviving recipient T cells and thymic progenitors. Roughly two months post-transplant, alpha-beta T cells reportedly originated from several hundred graft clones that had expanded.

It was with unique molecular identifiers that the TCRbeta library was prepared. MiXCR, run by TCRdb on the PCR reads, gives a single entry per CDR3 protein. The sample lists 300,000 to 350,000 distinct CDR3 sequences, 23% occurring once. In regard to this clonotype: Antigen: not known.

V gave up 8 bases and J gave up 8 bases; unmatched junction bases: 17. Germline lookup yields CDR1 MNHEY and CDR2 SVGEGT. This CDR3 is built from 15 residues. This receptor was identified in a male patient under 18 who had a stem cell transplant for acute lymphoblastic leukemia, so the T cells may come from the graft donor. Source: PBMCs, mostly from graft donor cells, taken 180 days after TCRalphabeta/CD19-depleted stem cell transplant. This chain joins TRBV6-2 or TRBV6-3 and TRBJ1-2; TRBD1 aligns across 7 bases. This CDR3 reads CASVGTWDRVSGYTF. CDR3 DNA sequence: TGTGCCAGCGTCGGAACTTGGGACAGAGTAAGCGGCTACACCTTC.